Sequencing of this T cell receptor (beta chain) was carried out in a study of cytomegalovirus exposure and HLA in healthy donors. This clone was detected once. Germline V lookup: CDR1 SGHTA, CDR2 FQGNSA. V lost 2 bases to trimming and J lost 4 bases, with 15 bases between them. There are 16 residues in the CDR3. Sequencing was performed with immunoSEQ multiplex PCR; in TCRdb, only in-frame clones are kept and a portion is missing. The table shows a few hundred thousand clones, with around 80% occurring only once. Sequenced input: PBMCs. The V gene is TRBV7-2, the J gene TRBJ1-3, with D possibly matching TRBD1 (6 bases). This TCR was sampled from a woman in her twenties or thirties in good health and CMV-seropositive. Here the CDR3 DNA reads TGTGCCAGCAGCTTATGGGCCAGGGGCTCGGGAAACACCATATATTTT. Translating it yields CASSLWARGSGNTIYF.